This TCR beta chain was recovered during a study of T cell repertoires in cytomegalovirus infection. The overall study: Through public TCR beta signatures, both CMV infection and matching HLA type were indicated.

Germline V gene sequence: CDR1 SGHAT, CDR2 FQNNGV. With V trimmed by 5 bases and J by 5 bases, 9 bases remained unmatched. The CDR3 is made up of 15 amino acids. General study findings and limits: CMV-specific TCR beta clonotypes restricted by HLA-C were the ones dominating the ex vivo response.

This clonotype was seen at least ten times. Its target is not known. Via MiXCR, TCRdb re-called the reads, giving one row per CDR3 protein. The sample carries approximately 490,000 distinct CDR3 sequences, around 10% recorded once. This TCR was sampled from a human donor in good health (CMV status not recorded). Some clones in this sample may be carry-over from other donors' samples. J is TRBJ2-5 and V is TRBV11-2, with 9 bases aligning to TRBD1. Sequencing was done on a sample of PBMCs. CDR3 nucleotide sequence: TGTGCCAGCAGCAAGGACAGGGGTTCGCAGGAGACCCAGTACTTC. This gives the protein CASSKDRGSQETQYF.